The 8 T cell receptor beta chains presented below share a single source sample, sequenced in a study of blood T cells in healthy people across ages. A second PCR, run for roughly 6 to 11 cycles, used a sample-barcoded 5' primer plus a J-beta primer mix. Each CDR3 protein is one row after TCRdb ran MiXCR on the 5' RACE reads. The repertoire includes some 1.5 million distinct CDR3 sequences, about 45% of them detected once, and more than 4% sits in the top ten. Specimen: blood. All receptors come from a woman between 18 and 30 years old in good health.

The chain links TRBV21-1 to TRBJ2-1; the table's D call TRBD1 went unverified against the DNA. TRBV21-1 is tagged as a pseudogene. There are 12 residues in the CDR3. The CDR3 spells CASSDLSDEQFF. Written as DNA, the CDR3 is TGTGCCAGCAGCGACCTGTCCGATGAGCAGTTCTTC.

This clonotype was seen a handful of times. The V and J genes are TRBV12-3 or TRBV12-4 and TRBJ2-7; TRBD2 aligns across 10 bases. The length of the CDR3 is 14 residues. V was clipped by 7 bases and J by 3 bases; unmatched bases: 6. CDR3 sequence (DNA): TGTGCCAGCACCACTAGCGGGATTCTCTACGAGCAGTACTTC. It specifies CASTTSGILYEQYF.

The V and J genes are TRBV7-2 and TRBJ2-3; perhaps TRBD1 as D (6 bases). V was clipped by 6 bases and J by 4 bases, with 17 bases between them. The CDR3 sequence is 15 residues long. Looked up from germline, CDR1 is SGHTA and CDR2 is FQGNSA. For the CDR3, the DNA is TGTGCCAGCAGTAACCCGGGACAAGAACCAGATACGCAGTATTTT. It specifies CASSNPGQEPDTQYF.

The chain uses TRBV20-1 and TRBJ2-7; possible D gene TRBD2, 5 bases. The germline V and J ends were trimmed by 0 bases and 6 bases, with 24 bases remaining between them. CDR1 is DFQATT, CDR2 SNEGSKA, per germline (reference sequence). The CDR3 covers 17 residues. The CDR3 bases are TGCAGTGCTAGAGACCCGTCCTCGGGGAACCTATATGGCGAGCAGTACTTC. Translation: CSARDPSSGNLYGEQYF.

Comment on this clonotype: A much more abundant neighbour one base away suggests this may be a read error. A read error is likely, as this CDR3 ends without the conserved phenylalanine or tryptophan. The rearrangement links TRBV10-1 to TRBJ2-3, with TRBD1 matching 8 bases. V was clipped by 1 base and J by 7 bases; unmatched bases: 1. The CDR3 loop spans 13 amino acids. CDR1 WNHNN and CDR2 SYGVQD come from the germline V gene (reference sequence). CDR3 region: CASSEYRGNTQYL. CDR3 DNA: TGCGCCAGCAGTGAGTACAGGGGGAATACGCAGTATCTT.

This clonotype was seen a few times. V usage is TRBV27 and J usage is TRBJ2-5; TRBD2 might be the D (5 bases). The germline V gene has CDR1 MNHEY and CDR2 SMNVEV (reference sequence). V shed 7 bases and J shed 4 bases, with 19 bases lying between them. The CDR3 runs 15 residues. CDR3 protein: CASIKLGLVAETQYF. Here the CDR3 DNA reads TGTGCCAGCATCAAACTAGGGTTGGTAGCAGAGACCCAGTACTTC.

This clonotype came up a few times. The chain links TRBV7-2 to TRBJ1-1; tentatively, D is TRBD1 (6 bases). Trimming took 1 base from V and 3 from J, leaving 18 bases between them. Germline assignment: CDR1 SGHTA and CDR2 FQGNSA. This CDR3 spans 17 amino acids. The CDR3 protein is CASSLDHRGLRDTEAFF. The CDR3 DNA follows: TGTGCCAGCAGCTTAGACCACCGGGGGCTGAGGGACACTGAAGCTTTCTTT.

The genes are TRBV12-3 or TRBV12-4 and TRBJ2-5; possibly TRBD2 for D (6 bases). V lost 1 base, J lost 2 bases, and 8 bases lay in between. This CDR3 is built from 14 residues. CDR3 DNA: TGTGCCAGCAGTTTAGTAGCGGATCAAGAGACCCAGTACTTC. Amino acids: CASSLVADQETQYF.